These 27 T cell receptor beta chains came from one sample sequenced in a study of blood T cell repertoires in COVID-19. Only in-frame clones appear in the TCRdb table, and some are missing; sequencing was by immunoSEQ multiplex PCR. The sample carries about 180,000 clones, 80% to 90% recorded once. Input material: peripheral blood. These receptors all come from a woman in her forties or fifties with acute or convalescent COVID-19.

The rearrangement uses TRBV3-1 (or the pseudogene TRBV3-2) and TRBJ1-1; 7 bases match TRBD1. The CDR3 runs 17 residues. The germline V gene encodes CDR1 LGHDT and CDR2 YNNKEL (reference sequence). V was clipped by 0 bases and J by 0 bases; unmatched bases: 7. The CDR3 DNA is TGTGCCAGCAGCCAAGATGTTGGGACAGTTATGAACACTGAAGCTTTCTTT. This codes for CASSQDVGTVMNTEAFF.

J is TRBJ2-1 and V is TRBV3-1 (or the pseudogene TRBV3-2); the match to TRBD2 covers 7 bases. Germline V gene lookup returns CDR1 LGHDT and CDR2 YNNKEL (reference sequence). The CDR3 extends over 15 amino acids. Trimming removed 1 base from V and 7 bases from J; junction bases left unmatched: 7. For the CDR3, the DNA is TGTGCCAGCAGCCAAGGGGGAGCTAGCGGTAATGAGCAGTTCTTC. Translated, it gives CASSQGGASGNEQFF.

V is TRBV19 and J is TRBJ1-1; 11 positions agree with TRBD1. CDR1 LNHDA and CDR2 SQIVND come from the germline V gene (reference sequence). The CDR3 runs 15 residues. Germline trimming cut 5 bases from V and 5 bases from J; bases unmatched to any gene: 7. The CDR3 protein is CASSLDRDRGTEAFF. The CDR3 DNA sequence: TGTGCCAGTAGTCTCGACCGGGACAGGGGGACTGAAGCTTTCTTT.

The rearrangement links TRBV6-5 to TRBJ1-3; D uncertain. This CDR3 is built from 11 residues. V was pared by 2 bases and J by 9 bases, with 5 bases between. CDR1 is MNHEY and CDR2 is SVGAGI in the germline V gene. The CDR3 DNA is TGTGCCAGCAGTTACGGGAGCACCATATATTTT. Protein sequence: CASSYGSTIYF.

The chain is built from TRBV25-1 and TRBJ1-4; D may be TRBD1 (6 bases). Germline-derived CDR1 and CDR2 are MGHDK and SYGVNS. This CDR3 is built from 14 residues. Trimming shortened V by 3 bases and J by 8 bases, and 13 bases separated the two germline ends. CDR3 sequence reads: CASSDTGTIEKLFF. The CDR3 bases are TGTGCCAGCAGTGATACAGGGACGATCGAAAAACTGTTTTTT.

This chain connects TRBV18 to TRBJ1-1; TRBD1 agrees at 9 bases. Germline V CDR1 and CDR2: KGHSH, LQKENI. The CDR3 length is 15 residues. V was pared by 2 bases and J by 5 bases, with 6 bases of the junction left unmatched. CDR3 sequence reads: CASSPAGTGLTEAFF. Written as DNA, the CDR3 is TGTGCCAGCTCACCAGCCGGGACAGGGTTGACTGAAGCTTTCTTT.

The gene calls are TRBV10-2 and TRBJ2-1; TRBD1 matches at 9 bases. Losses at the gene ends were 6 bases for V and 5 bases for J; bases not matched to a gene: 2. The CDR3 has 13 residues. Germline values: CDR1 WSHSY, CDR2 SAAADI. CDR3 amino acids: CASSRDRDNEQFF. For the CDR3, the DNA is TGCGCCAGCAGCCGGGACAGGGACAATGAGCAGTTCTTC.

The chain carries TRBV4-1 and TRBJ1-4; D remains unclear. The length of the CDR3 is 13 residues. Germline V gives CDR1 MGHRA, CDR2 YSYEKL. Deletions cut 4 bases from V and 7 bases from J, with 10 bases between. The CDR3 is CASSPARSEKLFF. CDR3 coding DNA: TGCGCCAGCAGCCCCGCGCGGTCTGAAAAACTGTTTTTT.

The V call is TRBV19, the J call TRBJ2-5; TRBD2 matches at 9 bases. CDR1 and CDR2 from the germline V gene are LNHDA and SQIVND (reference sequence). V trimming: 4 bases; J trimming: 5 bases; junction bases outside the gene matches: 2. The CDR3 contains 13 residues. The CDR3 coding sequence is TGTGCCAGTAGTAGCGGGAGGGAGGAGACCCAGTACTTC. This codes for CASSSGREETQYF.

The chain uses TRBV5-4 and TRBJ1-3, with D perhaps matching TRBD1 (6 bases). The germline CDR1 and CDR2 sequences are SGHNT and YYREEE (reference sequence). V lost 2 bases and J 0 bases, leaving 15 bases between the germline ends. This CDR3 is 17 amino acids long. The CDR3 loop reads CASSFRGSPSSGNTIYF. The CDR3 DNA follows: TGTGCCAGCAGCTTCAGGGGATCACCGAGCTCTGGAAACACCATATATTTT. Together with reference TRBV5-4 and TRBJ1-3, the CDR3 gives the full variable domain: ETGVTQSPTHLIKTRGQQVTLRCSSQSGHNTVSWYQQALGQGPQFIFQYYREEENGRGNFPPRFSGLQFPNYSSELNVNALELDDSALYLCASSFRGSPSSGNTIYFGEGSWLTVV.

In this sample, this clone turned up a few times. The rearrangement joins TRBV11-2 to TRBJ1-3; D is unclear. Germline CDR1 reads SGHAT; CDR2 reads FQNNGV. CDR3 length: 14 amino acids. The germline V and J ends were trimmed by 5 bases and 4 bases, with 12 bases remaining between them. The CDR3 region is CASSPPGSGNTIYF. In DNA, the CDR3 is TGTGCCAGCAGCCCACCAGGTTCCGGAAACACCATATATTTT.

This CDR3 reads CASSLRSRTGNEQFF. CDR3 nucleotides: TGTGCCAGCAGCTTGAGGTCCCGGACTGGGAATGAGCAGTTCTTC. V and J are TRBV5-4 and TRBJ2-1; possibly TRBD2 for D (5 bases). Germline V gene sequence: CDR1 SGHNT, CDR2 YYREEE (reference sequence). The V end was cut by 1 base, the J end by 7 bases, with 15 bases between. The CDR3 has 15 amino acids.

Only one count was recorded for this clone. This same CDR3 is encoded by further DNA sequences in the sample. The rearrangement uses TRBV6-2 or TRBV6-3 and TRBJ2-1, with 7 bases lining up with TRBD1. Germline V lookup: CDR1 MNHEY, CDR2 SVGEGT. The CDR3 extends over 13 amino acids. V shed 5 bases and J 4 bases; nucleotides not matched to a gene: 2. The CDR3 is CASSRDSYNEQFF. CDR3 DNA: TGTGCCAGCAGTCGGGACAGTTACAATGAGCAGTTCTTC.

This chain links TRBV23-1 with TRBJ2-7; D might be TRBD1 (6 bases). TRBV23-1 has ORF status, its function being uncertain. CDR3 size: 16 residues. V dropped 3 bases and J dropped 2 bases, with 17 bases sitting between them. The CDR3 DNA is TGCGCCAGCAGTCACCCACAGGGCGGGCCCCCCTACGAGCAGTACTTC. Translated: CASSHPQGGPPYEQYF.

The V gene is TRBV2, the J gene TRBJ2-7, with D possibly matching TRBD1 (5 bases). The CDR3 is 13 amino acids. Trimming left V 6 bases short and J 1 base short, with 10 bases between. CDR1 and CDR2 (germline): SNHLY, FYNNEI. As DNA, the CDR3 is TGTGCCAGCAGCCGACAGATATCCTACGAGCAGTACTTC. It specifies CASSRQISYEQYF.

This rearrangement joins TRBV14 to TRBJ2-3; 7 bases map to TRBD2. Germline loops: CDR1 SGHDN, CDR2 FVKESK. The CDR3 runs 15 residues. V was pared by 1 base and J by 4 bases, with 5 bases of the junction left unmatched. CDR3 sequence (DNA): TGTGCCAGCAGCCAAGCAGCGGGAATCTCAGATACGCAGTATTTT. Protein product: CASSQAAGISDTQYF.

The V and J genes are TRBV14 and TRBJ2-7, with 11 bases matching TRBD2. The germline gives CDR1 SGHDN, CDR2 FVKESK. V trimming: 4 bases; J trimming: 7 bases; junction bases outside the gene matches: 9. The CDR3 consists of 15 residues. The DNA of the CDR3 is TGTGCCAGCAGCCCTACACTAGCGGGAGTGGAAGAGCAGTACTTC. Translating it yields CASSPTLAGVEEQYF.

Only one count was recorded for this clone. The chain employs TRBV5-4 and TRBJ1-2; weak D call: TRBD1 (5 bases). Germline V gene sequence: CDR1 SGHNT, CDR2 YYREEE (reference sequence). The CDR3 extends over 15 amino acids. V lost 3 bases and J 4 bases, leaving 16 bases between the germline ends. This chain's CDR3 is CASSSMTVLAYGYTF. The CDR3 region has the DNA TGTGCCAGCAGCTCTATGACAGTCCTGGCCTATGGCTACACCTTC.

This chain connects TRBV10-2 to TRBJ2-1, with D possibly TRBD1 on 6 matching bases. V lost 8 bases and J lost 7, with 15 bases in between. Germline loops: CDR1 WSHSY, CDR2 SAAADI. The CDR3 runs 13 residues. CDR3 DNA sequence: TGCGCCAGCGATGGACAGAGATCGAATGAGCAGTTCTTC. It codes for CASDGQRSNEQFF.

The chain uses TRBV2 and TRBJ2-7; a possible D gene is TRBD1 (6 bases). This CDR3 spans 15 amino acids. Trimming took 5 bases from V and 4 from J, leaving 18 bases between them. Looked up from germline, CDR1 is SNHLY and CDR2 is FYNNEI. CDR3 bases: TGTGCCAGCAGTCAACAGGGAATTCGCCGATACGAGCAGTACTTC. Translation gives CASSQQGIRRYEQYF.

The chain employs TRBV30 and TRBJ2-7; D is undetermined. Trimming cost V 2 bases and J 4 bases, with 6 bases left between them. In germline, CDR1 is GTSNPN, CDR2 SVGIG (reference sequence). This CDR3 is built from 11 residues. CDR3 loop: CAWSTGYEQYF. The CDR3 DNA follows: TGTGCCTGGAGTACGGGTTACGAGCAGTACTTC. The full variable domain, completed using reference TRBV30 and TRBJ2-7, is SQTIHQWPATLVQPVGSPLSLECTVEGTSNPNLYWYRQAAGRGLQLLFYSVGIGQISSEVPQNLSASRPQDRQFILSSKKLLLSDSGFYLCAWSTGYEQYFGPGTRLTVT.

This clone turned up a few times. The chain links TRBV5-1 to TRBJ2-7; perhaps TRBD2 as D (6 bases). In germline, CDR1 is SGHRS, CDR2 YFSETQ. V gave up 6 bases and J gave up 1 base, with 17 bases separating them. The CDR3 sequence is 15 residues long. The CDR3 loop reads CASTRWSGPSYEQYF. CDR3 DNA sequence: TGCGCCAGCACCCGATGGAGCGGGCCTTCCTACGAGCAGTACTTC.

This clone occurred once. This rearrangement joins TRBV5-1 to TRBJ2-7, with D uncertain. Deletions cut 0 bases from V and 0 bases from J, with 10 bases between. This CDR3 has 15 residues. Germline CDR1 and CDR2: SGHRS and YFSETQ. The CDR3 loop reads CASSLARKSSYEQYF. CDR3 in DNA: TGCGCCAGCAGCTTGGCCCGCAAGAGCTCCTACGAGCAGTACTTC.

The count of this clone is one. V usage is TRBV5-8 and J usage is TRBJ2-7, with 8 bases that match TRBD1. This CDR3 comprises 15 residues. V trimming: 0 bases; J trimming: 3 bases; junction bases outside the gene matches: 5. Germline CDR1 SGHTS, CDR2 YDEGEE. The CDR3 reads CASSLAGQGSYEQYF. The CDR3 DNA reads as TGTGCCAGCAGCTTGGCCGGACAGGGTAGCTACGAGCAGTACTTC. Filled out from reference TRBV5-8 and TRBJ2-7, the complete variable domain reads EAGVTQSPTHLIKTRGQQATLRCSPISGHTSVYWYQQALGLGLQFLLWYDEGEERNRGNFPPRFSGRQFPNYSSELNVNALELEDSALYLCASSLAGQGSYEQYFGPGTRLTVT.

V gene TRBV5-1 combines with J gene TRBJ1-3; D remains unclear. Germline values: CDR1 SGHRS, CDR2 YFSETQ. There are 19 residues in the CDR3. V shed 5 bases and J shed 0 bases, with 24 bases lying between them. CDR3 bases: TGCGCCAGCAGTCTTGGCGGATCCCAGACGGATCACTCTGGAAACACCATATATTTT. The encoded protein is CASSLGGSQTDHSGNTIYF.

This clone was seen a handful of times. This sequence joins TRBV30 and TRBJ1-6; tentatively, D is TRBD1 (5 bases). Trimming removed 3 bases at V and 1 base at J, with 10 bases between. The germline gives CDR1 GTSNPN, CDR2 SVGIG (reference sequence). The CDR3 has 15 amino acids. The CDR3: CAWRFRGSYNSPLHF. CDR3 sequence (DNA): TGTGCCTGGAGATTTCGGGGGTCCTATAATTCACCCCTCCACTTT.

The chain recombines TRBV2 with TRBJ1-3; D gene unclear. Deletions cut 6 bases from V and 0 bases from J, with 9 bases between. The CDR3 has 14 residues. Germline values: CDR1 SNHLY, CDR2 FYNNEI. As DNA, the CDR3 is TGTGCCAGCAGCCATCGGAGCTCTGGAAACACCATATATTTT. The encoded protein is CASSHRSSGNTIYF.